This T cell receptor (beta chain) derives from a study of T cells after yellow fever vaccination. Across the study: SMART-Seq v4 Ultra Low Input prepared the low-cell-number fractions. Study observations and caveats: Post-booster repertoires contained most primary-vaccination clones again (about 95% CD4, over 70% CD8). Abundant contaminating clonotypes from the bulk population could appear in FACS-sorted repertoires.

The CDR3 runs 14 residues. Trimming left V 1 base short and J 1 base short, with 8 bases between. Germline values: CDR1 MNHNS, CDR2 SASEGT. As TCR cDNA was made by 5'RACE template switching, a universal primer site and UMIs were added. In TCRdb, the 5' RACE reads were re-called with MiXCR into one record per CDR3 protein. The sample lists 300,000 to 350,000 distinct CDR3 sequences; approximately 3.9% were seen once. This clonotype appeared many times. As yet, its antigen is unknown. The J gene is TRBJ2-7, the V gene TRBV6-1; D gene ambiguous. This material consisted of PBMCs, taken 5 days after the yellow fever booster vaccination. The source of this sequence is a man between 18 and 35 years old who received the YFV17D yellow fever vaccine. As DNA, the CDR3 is TGTGCCAGCAGTGAAGGGTCTGGTTCCTACGAGCAGTACTTC. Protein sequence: CASSEGSGSYEQYF.